Listed below are T cell receptor beta chains from one sample, sequenced in a study of somatic mutations in cytotoxic T cells in rheumatoid arthritis. The table came from immunoSEQ multiplex PCR; TCRdb's copy has only in-frame clones and leaves some out. This table has more than 35,000 clones, roughly four fifths appearing once. What was sequenced was CD8+ T cells sorted from blood. These receptors were collected from a man aged 35 to 55 in good health. CDR3s include the opening cysteine and the closing phenylalanine or tryptophan. The order of the fields is clone size, D gene, J gene, V gene, CDR3 protein, CDR3 DNA. The D gene is left open where the match is weak. Not every row has a clone size; where given, it reads once, few, many or a size class.

medium-sized,.,TRBJ2-3,TRBV6-1,CASSGLGGSGTDTQYF,TGTGCCAGCAGTGGTCTAGGAGGGAGTGGCACAGATACGCAGTATTTT
.,.,TRBJ1-5,TRBV4-1,CASSQGPGDQPQHF,TGCGCCAGCAGCCAAGGGCCAGGGGATCAGCCCCAGCATTTT
.,TRBD1,TRBJ2-3,TRBV28,CASRDSSTDTQYF,TGTGCCAGCCGGGACAGCAGCACAGATACGCAGTATTTT
.,.,TRBJ2-7,TRBV4-1,CASSQGLRPYEQYF,TGCGCCAGCAGCCAAGGTCTAAGACCATACGAGCAGTACTTC
once,TRBD2,TRBJ2-2,TRBV7-8,CASSPRTGIAGGSTGELFF,TGTGCCAGCAGCCCCCGGACAGGCATAGCGGGAGGGAGCACCGGGGAGCTGTTTTTT
few,.,TRBJ1-1,TRBV5-1,CASSLQYMNTEAFF,TGCGCCAGCAGCTTGCAGTACATGAACACTGAAGCTTTCTTT
.,TRBD2,TRBJ2-7,TRBV28,CASSLFTSGYEQYF,TGTGCCAGCAGTTTATTTACTAGCGGATACGAGCAGTACTTC
few,.,TRBJ1-2,TRBV6-4,CASSPQGKDGYTF,TGTGCCAGCAGTCCCCAAGGGAAGGATGGCTACACCTTC
.,.,TRBJ2-7,TRBV28,CASSLNTYEQYF,TGTGCCAGCAGTCTTAACACCTACGAGCAGTACTTC
.,TRBD1,TRBJ2-7,TRBV27,CASSLSRGSYEQYF,TGTGCCAGCAGTTTGTCCAGGGGGTCCTACGAGCAGTACTTC
.,.,TRBJ1-1,TRBV28,CASSPWGTEAFF,TGTGCCAGCAGTCCCTGGGGGACTGAAGCTTTCTTT
.,.,TRBJ2-6,TRBV15,CATSRGQSGANVLTF,TGTGCCACCAGCAGAGGACAGTCTGGGGCCAACGTCCTGACTTTC
.,.,TRBJ2-2,TRBV11-3,CASSPYQGSTGELFF,TGTGCCAGCAGCCCATATCAGGGTTCCACCGGGGAGCTGTTTTTT
.,TRBD2,TRBJ2-7,TRBV19,CASSTWTSGRAAGYEQYF,TGTGCCAGTAGTACGTGGACTAGCGGGAGGGCCGCGGGCTACGAGCAGTACTTC
few,.,TRBJ1-1,TRBV4-2,CASSQDGGVMSAEAFF,TGTGCCAGCAGCCAAGACGGGGGAGTGATGAGCGCTGAAGCTTTCTTT
.,.,TRBJ2-7,TRBV5-4,CASSLEDGFYEQYF,TGTGCCAGCAGCTTGGAAGACGGCTTCTACGAGCAGTACTTC
.,TRBD1,TRBJ1-5,TRBV19,CASRSTGAGQPQHF,TGTGCCAGTAGGAGTACAGGGGCCGGTCAGCCCCAGCATTTT
.,TRBD1,TRBJ2-7,TRBV4-2,CASSQRTGTYEQYF,TGTGCCAGCAGCCAACGGACAGGGACCTACGAGCAGTACTTC
.,.,TRBJ2-3,TRBV5-1,CASSSGGADTQYF,TGCGCCAGCAGCTCAGGGGGGGCAGATACGCAGTATTTT
.,TRBD2,TRBJ2-1,TRBV30,CAWGGVNEQFF,TGTGCCTGGGGGGGGGTGAATGAGCAGTTCTTC
once,TRBD2,TRBJ2-7,TRBV2,CASSGGLAGPRYF,TGTGCCAGCAGCGGGGGACTAGCGGGACCGCGGTACTTC
.,.,TRBJ1-1,TRBV2,CASSDAGAMDFF,TGTGCCAGCAGTGACGCGGGGGCGATGGATTTCTTT
.,TRBD2,TRBJ2-1,TRBV29-1,CSVEEAGGSYNGQFF,TGCAGCGTTGAGGAAGCGGGAGGTTCCTACAATGGGCAGTTCTTC
once,TRBD1,TRBJ2-3,TRBV19,CASSIPRDRGLTDTQYF,TGTGCCAGTAGTATACCCCGGGACAGGGGTTTGACAGATACGCAGTATTTT
.,.,TRBJ2-1,TRBV28,CASSFGLLPKQFF,TGTGCCAGCAGTTTCGGGCTACTACCGAAGCAGTTCTTC
.,.,TRBJ2-3,TRBV27,CASSLIAELTDTQYF,TGTGCCAGCAGTTTAATAGCAGAACTAACAGATACGCAGTATTTT